This TCR beta chain was obtained from a study of blood T cell repertoires in COVID-19. Across the study: PBMCs, B-cell-depleted T cells, or T cells provided the cDNA or gDNA that made up the material.

This clone was detected once. Germline CDR1 is SGHTA and CDR2 is FQGNSA. This CDR3 is built from 15 residues. Some clones are missing from TCRdb's copy, which holds only in-frame ones; the method was immunoSEQ multiplex PCR. The sample includes around 120,000 clones, 85% to 90% of them seen just once. The specimen sequenced was peripheral blood. V and J are TRBV7-2 and TRBJ1-5; D unresolved. The sequence was collected from a woman in her 70s with acute or convalescent COVID-19. This CDR3 reads CFLWVTGEANQPQHF. The CDR3 DNA is TGTTTTTTGTGGGTTACGGGAGAGGCGAATCAGCCCCAGCATTTT.